This paragraph covers one T cell receptor beta chain sequence. Its target is not known. Cultured CD4+ T cells had their DNA profiled by the Oncomine TCR Beta short-read assay. The genomic DNA was obtained from cultured CD4+ T cells by extraction with the QIAamp micro DNA kit. TCRdb re-analysed the PCR reads in MiXCR, keeping a single row per CDR3 protein. The table has tens of thousands of distinct CDR3 sequences, approximately 42% seen once. Time point of the sample: late sampling 161 to 241 days after vaccination in a few convalescent patients. Stated treatment: roughly 10-day PBMC culture with coronavirus spike peptide pools or control peptides (ViraFEST assay). ViraFEST used peptide pools to expand antigen-specific T cells before TCR sequencing. The authors replaced half the medium with fresh IL-2 medium on days 3 and 7. The data derive from a study of vaccination and CD4 T cells after COVID-19. Study-level results: Spike mono-reactivity applied to 304 of 307 vaccine-specific clones detected in convalescent patients.

Germline CDR1 and CDR2: SGHVS and FNYEAQ. The CDR3 consists of 13 residues. The V end was cut by 3 bases, the J end by 4 bases, with 7 bases between. The J gene is TRBJ1-5, the V gene TRBV7-6; D not resolved. The sequence derives from a human donor who had recovered from COVID-19. Here the sequenced sample was CD4+ T cells from blood, cultured in vitro, taken about 7 months after SARS-CoV-2 vaccination. The CDR3 nucleotides read TGTGCCAGCAGCTTTACGGGGAATCAGCCCCAGCATTTT. This codes for CASSFTGNQPQHF.